Included here is one T cell receptor beta chain sequence, with context. After removal of 5 bases from V and 3 bases from J, the junction contained 5 bases not matched to a gene. The V gene's germline CDR1 is SGHTA and CDR2 FQGNSA. The CDR3 contains 15 residues. The data were produced by immunoSEQ multiplex PCR, yet TCRdb's version contains in-frame clones alone and is incomplete. The table has under 85,000 clones, 75% to 90% seen once. These data belong to a study of OX40 agonist ivuxolimab in advanced cancers. The rearrangement links TRBV7-2 to TRBJ2-3, with 10 bases lining up with TRBD1. This sequence was found in an adult with an advanced solid tumor such as melanoma, head and neck, liver or kidney cancer. Sequenced here: CD4+ or CD8+ T cells sorted from blood, sampled in a trial of the OX40 agonist ivuxolimab. CDR3 protein: CASSLTGGSTDTQYF. The DNA for the CDR3 is TGTGCCAGCAGCCTGACAGGGGGCTCAACAGATACGCAGTATTTT. Combining the CDR3 with reference TRBV7-2 and TRBJ2-3 gives the whole variable domain GAGVSQSPSNKVTEKGKDVELRCDPISGHTALYWYRQSLGQGLEFLIYFQGNSAPDKSGLPSDRFSAERTGGSVSTLTIQRTQQEDSAVYLCASSLTGGSTDTQYFGPGTRLTVL.